The TCR beta chain described here comes from a study of blood T cell repertoires in COVID-19. Study-wide background: COVID-19 samples from acute and convalescent phases originated in the United States, Italy and Spain. T cells, B-cell-depleted T cells, or PBMCs provided the cDNA or gDNA that served as material.

TCRdb keeps only in-frame clones here, not all; method: immunoSEQ multiplex PCR. The sample gives approximately 280,000 clones, 75% to 95% of which show up once; nearly 7% is in the top ten. Patients at the Seattle site were enrolled during active infection and followed longitudinally. Input material: peripheral blood. The receptor's source is a woman between 25 and 40 years old with COVID-19, enrolled during active disease.

As DNA, the CDR3 is TGTGCCAGCAGCTCACAGGTGAACACTGAAGCTTTCTTT. Encoded protein: CASSSQVNTEAFF. The gene calls are TRBV7-2 and TRBJ1-1, with a possible D match to TRBD1 (5 bases). Germline CDR1 SGHTA, CDR2 FQGNSA. Trimming took off 4 bases at V and 0 bases at J, with 6 bases between the two ends. CDR3 size: 13 residues. The whole variable domain, remainder taken from reference TRBV7-2 and TRBJ1-1, is GAGVSQSPSNKVTEKGKDVELRCDPISGHTALYWYRQSLGQGLEFLIYFQGNSAPDKSGLPSDRFSAERTGGSVSTLTIQRTQQEDSAVYLCASSSQVNTEAFFGQGTRLTVV.